The rows below give T cell receptor beta chains drawn from one sample of a study of CD8 T cells in ankylosing spondylitis. TCRdb re-called the 5' RACE reads through MiXCR, storing one row per CDR3 protein. The data hold about 160,000 distinct CDR3 sequences, with 40% to 50% observed a single time. Sequencing was performed on synovial fluid, either unsorted or a sorted T cell fraction (not recorded which). The receptors here all came from a male donor with ankylosing spondylitis. The CDR3 runs from the conserved cysteine through the conserved F or W. The order of the fields is CDR3 DNA, CDR3 protein, D gene, V gene, J gene, clone size. A D gene is named only where the DNA matches it firmly. The listing skips clone size in some rows; elsewhere it reads once, few, many or a size class.

DNA: TGTGCCAGCAGCCACTGGTCGCGGGAGGAAGATACGCAGTATTTT
CDR3: CASSHWSREEDTQYF
D: TRBD2
V: TRBV4-2
J: TRBJ2-3
size: .

DNA: TGTGCCAGCAGTCGATCTGGACAGGGGGGCCATTACGAGCAGTACTTC
CDR3: CASSRSGQGGHYEQYF
D: TRBD1
V: TRBV12-3/TRBV12-4
J: TRBJ2-7
size: few

DNA: TGCGCCAGCAGCTTGTGGAGCGGTGAAAAACTGTTTTTT
CDR3: CASSLWSGEKLFF
D: .
V: TRBV5-1
J: TRBJ1-4
size: .

DNA: TGTGCCAGCAGTTACTCGAGGGCTAGCGGGAGTTTGGGCCAAGAGACCCAGTACTTC
CDR3: CASSYSRASGSLGQETQYF
D: TRBD2
V: TRBV6-5
J: TRBJ2-5
size: .

DNA: TGTGCCACCAGCAGAGCCGGACTGATAAATTCACCCCTCCACTTT
CDR3: CATSRAGLINSPLHF
D: .
V: TRBV15
J: TRBJ1-6
size: .

DNA: TGTGCCATCAGTGACCACTGGGGGGTTAACTATGGCTACACCTTC
CDR3: CAISDHWGVNYGYTF
D: .
V: TRBV10-3
J: TRBJ1-2
size: .

DNA: TGTGCCAGCAGTTTAACTGGGGTTCTCTCCTACGAGCAGTACTTC
CDR3: CASSLTGVLSYEQYF
D: .
V: TRBV12-3/TRBV12-4
J: TRBJ2-7
size: .

DNA: TGTGCCAGCAGCTTAAATTGGGCCGAGGGCTACGAGCAGTACTTC
CDR3: CASSLNWAEGYEQYF
D: .
V: TRBV7-9
J: TRBJ2-7
size: .

DNA: TGTGCCAGCTCACAAAGACGAAACAGGGGCTCTGGAAACACCATATATTTT
CDR3: CASSQRRNRGSGNTIYF
D: TRBD1
V: TRBV18
J: TRBJ1-3
size: few

DNA: TGTGCCAGCTCACCTCCGGGACGAAAGAAGGAGACCCAGTACTTC
CDR3: CASSPPGRKKETQYF
D: .
V: TRBV18
J: TRBJ2-5
size: .

DNA: TGCGCCAGCAGCCAAGACCGGGACAGACTCTACAATGAGCAGTTCTTC
CDR3: CASSQDRDRLYNEQFF
D: TRBD1
V: TRBV4-1
J: TRBJ2-1
size: .

DNA: TGTGCCAGCGGGGGGACAGGGGGATTTTACAATGAGCAGTTCTTC
CDR3: CASGGTGGFYNEQFF
D: TRBD1
V: TRBV2
J: TRBJ2-1
size: .

DNA: TGTGCCAGCAGCCAAGTAGAAGGGGCGAACACTGAAGCTTTCTTT
CDR3: CASSQVEGANTEAFF
D: .
V: TRBV3-1
J: TRBJ1-1
size: .

DNA: TGTGCCAGCAGTGTAGACAGGGGTCCTTTCTCTGGAAACACCATATATTTT
CDR3: CASSVDRGPFSGNTIYF
D: TRBD1
V: TRBV12-3/TRBV12-4
J: TRBJ1-3
size: many

DNA: TGCGCCAGCAGCTTGAGCAGGACTCAAGATACGCAGTATTTT
CDR3: CASSLSRTQDTQYF
D: .
V: TRBV5-1
J: TRBJ2-3
size: few

DNA: TGCGCCAGCAGCCAAGATCTCCTGGGGCCTCTAGATACGCAGTATTTT
CDR3: CASSQDLLGPLDTQYF
D: .
V: TRBV4-3
J: TRBJ2-3
size: .

DNA: TGCGCCAGCAGCGACGGCCTGGGGTCACAGATGAGCGATGAGCAGTTCTTC
CDR3: CASSDGLGSQMSDEQFF
D: .
V: TRBV5-1
J: TRBJ2-1
size: medium-sized

DNA: TGTGCCAGCAGTTTATGCTGTTGGGACAATGAGCAGTTCTTC
CDR3: CASSLCCWDNEQFF
D: .
V: TRBV28
J: TRBJ2-1
size: .

DNA: TGTGCCAGCAGCTTACCCCGCTTTACGGCCACTAATGAAAAACTGTTTTTT
CDR3: CASSLPRFTATNEKLFF
D: .
V: TRBV7-2
J: TRBJ1-4
size: .

DNA: TGTGCCAGCAGCCGGGACAGGGGGCCGCATCAGCCCCAGCATTTT
CDR3: CASSRDRGPHQPQHF
D: TRBD1
V: TRBV5-6
J: TRBJ1-5
size: .

DNA: TGCAGTGCTAGAGGACTAGCGGGCTACGAGCAGTACTTC
CDR3: CSARGLAGYEQYF
D: TRBD2
V: TRBV20-1
J: TRBJ2-7
size: many

DNA: TGTGCCAGCAGTTTCCGGGCCCTGCGGGGCACCTACGAGCAGTACTTC
CDR3: CASSFRALRGTYEQYF
D: .
V: TRBV27
J: TRBJ2-7
size: .

DNA: TGTGCCAGCAGCAAGGCACCCCTGATGAAGTTCTTC
CDR3: CASSKAPLMKFF
D: .
V: TRBV7-9
J: TRBJ2-1
size: few

DNA: TGCGCCAGCAGCCAACTCCCGCTGGGGGCCACGGGAGGGAGCACAGATACGCAGTATTTT
CDR3: CASSQLPLGATGGSTDTQYF
D: TRBD2
V: TRBV4-1
J: TRBJ2-3
size: .

DNA: TGCAGTGCTAGGCGCGGGGAGGGCGAAAACGAGCAGTACTTC
CDR3: CSARRGEGENEQYF
D: TRBD2
V: TRBV20-1
J: TRBJ2-7
size: .

DNA: TGCGCCAGCAGCCAAGACAGATCCTCTGGGGCCAACGTCCTGACTTTC
CDR3: CASSQDRSSGANVLTF
D: .
V: TRBV4-1
J: TRBJ2-6
size: many

DNA: TGTGCCAGCAGCCAATCAGCCTCTCCGGCCTACGAGCAGTACTTC
CDR3: CASSQSASPAYEQYF
D: .
V: TRBV3-1
J: TRBJ2-7
size: .

DNA: TGTGCCAGCAGTGACTCGAAAGCGGGGGGTGGTAATGAGCAGTTCTTC
CDR3: CASSDSKAGGGNEQFF
D: TRBD2
V: TRBV6-4
J: TRBJ2-1
size: many

DNA: TGTGCCATCGGGGGGGCGGGCCGCACAGATACGCAGTATTTT
CDR3: CAIGGAGRTDTQYF
D: TRBD2
V: TRBV5-4
J: TRBJ2-3
size: many

DNA: TGTGCCAGCACCGGGACAGGGGCGGGAGGGAACACCGGGGAGCTGTTTTTT
CDR3: CASTGTGAGGNTGELFF
D: TRBD1
V: TRBV7-9
J: TRBJ2-2
size: .